These T cell receptor beta chains were read from a single sample in a study of cytomegalovirus exposure and HLA in healthy donors. Profiling relied on immunoSEQ multiplex PCR, and the TCRdb table lists in-frame clones only, not all of them. The sample has approximately 190,000 clones, roughly 81% seen once. Sequencing was carried out using PBMCs. The receptor set was obtained from a woman between 25 and 40 years old in good health and CMV-seropositive. The CDR3 runs from the conserved cysteine through the conserved F or W. D genes are given only for firm matches. A row's size may be missing; if present it is once, few, many or a size class.

D gene,clone size,J gene,V gene,CDR3 protein
TRBD1,NA,TRBJ1-1,TRBV29-1,CSVQLTGADTEAFF
TRBD2,once,TRBJ2-3,TRBV4-3,CASSQDIGLAGDKDTQYF
TRBD1,NA,TRBJ2-7,TRBV6-5,CASGPGTGGYEQYF
TRBD1,NA,TRBJ2-5,TRBV9,CASSARQGGDQYF
NA,NA,TRBJ1-1,TRBV19,CASSIRVQENTEAFF
NA,few,TRBJ2-5,TRBV7-8,CASSLGVVRETQYF
NA,NA,TRBJ2-2,TRBV7-9,CASGFLRGTGELFF
TRBD2,NA,TRBJ2-5,TRBV2,CASSGGLAGGETQYF
TRBD2,few,TRBJ2-1,TRBV7-2,CASSPPGGTYNEQFF
NA,NA,TRBJ1-3,TRBV7-9,CASSFPRGPSGNTIYF
TRBD1,NA,TRBJ1-2,TRBV7-2,CASSLVGQGGFYGYTF
TRBD2,NA,TRBJ2-2,TRBV5-1,CASSSGTSGYNTGELFF
TRBD2,NA,TRBJ2-1,TRBV11-2,CASSLVVAGSYNEQFF
NA,few,TRBJ2-3,TRBV5-1,CASTTGTLITDTQYF
NA,NA,TRBJ2-7,TRBV12-1,CASSGQGFGSSYEQYF
NA,NA,TRBJ1-5,TRBV28,CASSLSRGDQPQHF
NA,NA,TRBJ1-4,TRBV21-1,CASSKSPRGPGEKLFF
NA,NA,TRBJ2-7,TRBV7-2,CASSLQGWEQYF
NA,few,TRBJ2-3,TRBV5-4,CASSLGAGVTDTQYF
NA,NA,TRBJ2-1,TRBV5-1,CASSLDSSSYNEQFF
TRBD1,NA,TRBJ1-5,TRBV10-2,CATLDRGGNQPQHF
NA,NA,TRBJ1-5,TRBV6-5,CASSYSLGSNQPQHF
NA,few,TRBJ2-7,TRBV6-6,CASSYLNYEQYF
NA,NA,TRBJ2-7,TRBV7-3,CASSRDNNYEQYF
TRBD1,NA,TRBJ1-2,TRBV7-2,CASSMSRDRSNYGYTF
NA,once,TRBJ2-3,TRBV4-1,CASSQDGRSDTQYF
NA,once,TRBJ2-2,TRBV5-1,CASSLVSGNTGELFF
NA,NA,TRBJ2-2,TRBV7-6,CASSLELASNTGELFF
NA,NA,TRBJ1-5,TRBV5-8,CASTYKTGGRNQPQHF
NA,NA,TRBJ1-5,TRBV5-1,CASSPGYSNQPQHF
NA,NA,TRBJ2-5,TRBV12-5,CASGLGTFQETQYF
TRBD2,NA,TRBJ2-7,TRBV5-1,CASSHDDRGGNYEQYF
TRBD2,NA,TRBJ2-3,TRBV27,CASSPSGLAGVRDTQYF
TRBD2,once,TRBJ2-2,TRBV5-1,CASSAILAGDDTGELFF
TRBD1,NA,TRBJ2-1,TRBV30,CAWSDRGRSGEQFF
NA,NA,TRBJ1-4,TRBV28,CASRGTVAHFEKLFF
TRBD1,NA,TRBJ1-4,TRBV28,CASSWTGGTTNEKLFF
TRBD1,NA,TRBJ2-7,TRBV7-9,CASSTTGTGHYEQYF
TRBD1,NA,TRBJ2-7,TRBV11-2,CASSLGQGLEQYF
NA,NA,TRBJ1-1,TRBV30,CAWSHMSGTEAFF
NA,NA,TRBJ2-7,TRBV28,CASSFGLISYEQYF
TRBD1,NA,NA,TRBV27,CASSRRDRAGTGELFF
TRBD2,NA,TRBJ2-5,TRBV30,CAWSRAGGPQETQYF
NA,NA,TRBJ2-4,TRBV18,CASSPRLAAAKNIQYF
NA,once,TRBJ1-2,TRBV7-9,CASSRPGGAGYGYTF
NA,NA,TRBJ1-1,TRBV19,CASSIKVPDTEAFF
NA,NA,TRBJ1-2,TRBV7-3,CASSLVGGYGYTF
TRBD1,NA,TRBJ1-2,TRBV7-9,CASSLGGDRGGYTF
NA,NA,TRBJ1-2,TRBV11-2,CASSPQGFDGYTF
TRBD2,NA,TRBJ2-1,TRBV7-9,CASSLGVGKLANNEQFF
TRBD1,NA,TRBJ2-7,TRBV28,CASSRPKRGTGAYEQYF
TRBD1,NA,TRBJ1-1,TRBV15,CATSRTGTGESEAFF
TRBD1,NA,TRBJ2-1,TRBV11-3,CASSLGTGVFNEQFF
TRBD2,NA,TRBJ2-5,TRBV19,CASSMTSGQETQYF
NA,NA,TRBJ2-3,TRBV7-2,CASTPEVADTQYF
NA,NA,TRBJ1-2,TRBV7-9,CASSPNPRDYGYTF